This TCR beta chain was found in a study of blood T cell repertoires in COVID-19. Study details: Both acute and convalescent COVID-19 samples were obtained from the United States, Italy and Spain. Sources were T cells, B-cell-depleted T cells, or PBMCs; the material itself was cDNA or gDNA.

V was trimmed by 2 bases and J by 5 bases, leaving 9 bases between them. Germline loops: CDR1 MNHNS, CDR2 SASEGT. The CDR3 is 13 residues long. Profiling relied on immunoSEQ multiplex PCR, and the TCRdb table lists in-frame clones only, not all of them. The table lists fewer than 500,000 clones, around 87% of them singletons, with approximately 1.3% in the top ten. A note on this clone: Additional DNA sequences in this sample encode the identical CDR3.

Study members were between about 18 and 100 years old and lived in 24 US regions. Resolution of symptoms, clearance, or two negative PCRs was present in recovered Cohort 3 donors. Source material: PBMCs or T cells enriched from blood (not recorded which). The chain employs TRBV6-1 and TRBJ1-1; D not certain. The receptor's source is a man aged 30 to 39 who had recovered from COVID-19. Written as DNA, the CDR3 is TGTGCCAGCAGTGAATTGAGGAATACTGAAGCTTTCTTT. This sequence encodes CASSELRNTEAFF.